These T cell receptor beta chains were read from a single sample in a study of siplizumab effects on memory and regulatory T cells. Using immunoSEQ multiplex PCR, the repertoire was profiled, and TCRdb retains in-frame clones only, with some absent. The data contain 7,000 or so clones, approximately 34% of them singletons. For these receptors, no antigen is known. The sample taken for sequencing was CFSE-low (dividing) CD8+ T cells sorted from an allogeneic mixed lymphocyte reaction. The origin of the receptors is a human donor in good health; the cells came from an allogeneic mixed lymphocyte reaction. The CDR3 runs from the conserved cysteine through the conserved F or W. Fields, in order: clone size, V gene, CDR3 protein. A row's size may be missing; if present it is once, few, many or a size class.

medium-sized | TRBV2 | CASSGASDPYEQYF
medium-sized | TRBV15 | CATSNTGNTIYF
medium-sized | TRBV4-1 | CASSPAGLHGYTF
medium-sized | TRBV27 | CASSLAGQPQHF
medium-sized | TRBV4-1 | CASSQEIYYEQYF
NA | TRBV4-1 | CASSPEGYTEAFF
NA | TRBV29-1 | CSAGGQPYEQYF
medium-sized | TRBV7-9 | CASSLTDNKNEQFF
once | TRBV6-9 | CASSYGFGTEAFF
NA | TRBV19 | CASSIIPGANSPLHF
medium-sized | TRBV28 | CASSLKGTALNEKLFF
few | TRBV9 | CASSVVSANNEQFF
NA | TRBV7-9 | CASTQPGYWGAFF
medium-sized | TRBV19 | CASSRGRGGETQYF
NA | TRBV7-7 | CASSLGEGAYEQYF
medium-sized | TRBV28 | CASSPTGPNQPQHF
NA | TRBV11-2 | CASSLEPGLGPDTQYF
medium-sized | TRBV7-9 | CASSLLISGRVNEQFF
NA | TRBV13 | CASSSDRENTEAFF
medium-sized | TRBV28 | CASCSGGRHNEQFF
few | TRBV6-1 | CASSEVRTGDVYFNQPQHF
once | TRBV6-6 | CASSYDGRERETQYF
NA | TRBV7-3 | CASSQGPSGSADEQFF
NA | TRBV7-2 | CASSLGSGTDTQYF
NA | TRBV15 | CATREDGTSGNTIYF
NA | TRBV9 | CANSTGVDTGELFF
medium-sized | TRBV4-2 | CASSQDGYTGSYNEQFF
few | TRBV29-1 | CSATGLEETQYF
NA | TRBV19 | CASSIDLLGLGQPQHF
medium-sized | TRBV30 | CACPPGQYQPQHF
NA | TRBV4-2 | CASSAAEGEQYF
medium-sized | TRBV27 | CASSLGSGATRNTIYF
NA | TRBV6-1 | CASSRTARGEKLFF
medium-sized | TRBV7-9 | CASSLVGNQPQHF
medium-sized | TRBV28 | CASSLQGLGNQPQHF
NA | TRBV6-1 | CASALAEHNEQFF
medium-sized | TRBV27 | CASSFRGGGEEFF
medium-sized | TRBV7-9 | CASSPERGSSYNEQFF
NA | TRBV7-3 | CASSPSGSFGETQYF
large | TRBV7-8 | CASSLGLAVVSYNEQFF
once | TRBV7-9 | CASSSSSGDYNEQFF